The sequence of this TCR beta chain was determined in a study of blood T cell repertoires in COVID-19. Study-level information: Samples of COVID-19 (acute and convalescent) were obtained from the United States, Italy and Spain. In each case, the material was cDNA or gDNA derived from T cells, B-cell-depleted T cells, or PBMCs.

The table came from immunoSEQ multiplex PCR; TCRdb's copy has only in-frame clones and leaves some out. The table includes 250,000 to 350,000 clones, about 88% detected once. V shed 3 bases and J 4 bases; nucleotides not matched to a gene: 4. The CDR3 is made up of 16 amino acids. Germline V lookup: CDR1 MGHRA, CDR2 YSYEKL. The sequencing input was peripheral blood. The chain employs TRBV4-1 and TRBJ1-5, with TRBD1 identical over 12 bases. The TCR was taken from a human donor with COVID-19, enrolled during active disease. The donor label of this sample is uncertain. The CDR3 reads CASSQGQGAGNQPQHF. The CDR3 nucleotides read TGCGCCAGCAGCCAGGGACAGGGGGCAGGGAATCAGCCCCAGCATTTT.